This entry is about one TCR beta chain. What it recognizes is unknown. These data originate in a study of cytomegalovirus exposure and HLA in healthy donors. The CDR3 runs to 15 residues. The germline gives CDR1 MDHEN, CDR2 SYDVKM. V lost 10 bases and J lost 0, with 15 bases in between. PCR employed 60 Vbeta and 13 Jbeta primers. The method was immunoSEQ multiplex PCR; TCRdb's version includes in-frame clones alone and lacks a portion of them. This repertoire shows tens of thousands of clones, about 74% found once; its top ten account for 22%. Study results and caveats: Accurate HLA-A and HLA-B prediction from TCR beta sequences was reported for most subjects. Indistinguishable V segments such as TRBV6-2 and TRBV6-3 were excluded. A further, later analysis showed that HLA-associated TCR beta chains (compared with equally common others) were more clonally expanded.

The rearrangement joins TRBV28 to TRBJ1-4, with D unresolved. Sequencing used PBMCs. This clonotype originated in a woman in her thirties in good health and CMV-seropositive. The CDR3 sequence: CATSRRRATNEKLFF. DNA of the CDR3: TGTGCCACCTCACGACGGCGGGCAACTAATGAAAAACTGTTTTTT.